This T cell receptor beta chain was documented in a study of T cells in Graves' hyperthyroidism and ophthalmopathy. Whole-study results and caveats: Appearing also in blood were most of the thyroid clonotypes expanded above 0.001.

No progression to ophthalmopathy during 18 months of follow-up defined stable disease. Newly diagnosed hyperthyroidism, duration under 2 months, in patients aged 18 to 65. Fresh peripheral blood, approximately 10 ml, yielded the PBMCs. Regarding this clonotype: Its antigen is not known.

There were TCR beta CDR3 regions amplified from RNA transcripts. Using the HTBI primer set, a first-round RT-PCR was run on the TCR CDR3. TCRdb re-called the multiplex PCR reads through MiXCR, storing one row per CDR3 protein. In the table there are approximately 400,000 distinct CDR3 sequences, 19% of which are singletons. This receptor was taken from a woman between 18 and 29 years old with Graves' hyperthyroidism. The material sequenced was blood.

CDR3 DNA sequence: TGTGCCAGCAGCTTACTAGCGGCGATGAACACCGGGGAGCTGTTTTTT. It yields the protein CASSLLAAMNTGELFF. The chain joins TRBV5-6 to TRBJ2-2; TRBD2 aligns across 8 bases. After removal of 2 bases from V and 1 base from J, the junction contained 4 bases not matched to a gene. The CDR3 has 16 amino acids. Germline assignment: CDR1 SGHDT and CDR2 YYEEEE.